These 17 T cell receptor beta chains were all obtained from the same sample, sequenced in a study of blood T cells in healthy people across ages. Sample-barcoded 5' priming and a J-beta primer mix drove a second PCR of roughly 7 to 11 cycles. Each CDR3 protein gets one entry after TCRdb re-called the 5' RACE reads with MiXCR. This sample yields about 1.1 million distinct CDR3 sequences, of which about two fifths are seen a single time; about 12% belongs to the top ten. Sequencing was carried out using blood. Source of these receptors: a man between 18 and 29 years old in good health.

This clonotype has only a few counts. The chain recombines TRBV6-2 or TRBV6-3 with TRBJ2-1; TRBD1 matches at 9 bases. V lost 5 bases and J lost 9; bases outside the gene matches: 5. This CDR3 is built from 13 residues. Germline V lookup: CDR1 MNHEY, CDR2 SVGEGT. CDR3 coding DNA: TGTGCCAGCAGTGACCGGGACAGGGTTGAGCAGTTCTTC. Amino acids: CASSDRDRVEQFF.

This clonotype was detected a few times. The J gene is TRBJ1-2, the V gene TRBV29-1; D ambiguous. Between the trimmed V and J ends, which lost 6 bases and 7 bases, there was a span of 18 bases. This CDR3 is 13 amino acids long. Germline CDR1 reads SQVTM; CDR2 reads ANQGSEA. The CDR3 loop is CSVGVGQSSGYTF. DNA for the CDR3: TGCAGCGTCGGGGTAGGGCAGTCATCTGGCTACACCTTC.

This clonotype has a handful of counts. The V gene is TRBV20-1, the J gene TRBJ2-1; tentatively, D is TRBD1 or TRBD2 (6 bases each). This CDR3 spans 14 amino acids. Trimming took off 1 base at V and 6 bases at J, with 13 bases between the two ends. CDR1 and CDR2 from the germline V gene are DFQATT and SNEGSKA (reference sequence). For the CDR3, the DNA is TGCAGTGCTAGAGCCGGGGGCCGGGCCAATGAGCAGTTCTTC. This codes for CSARAGGRANEQFF.

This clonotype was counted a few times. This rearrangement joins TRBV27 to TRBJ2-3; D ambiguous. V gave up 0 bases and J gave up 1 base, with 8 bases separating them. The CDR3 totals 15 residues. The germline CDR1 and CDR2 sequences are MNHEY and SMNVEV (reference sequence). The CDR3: CASSLSYLGTDTQYF. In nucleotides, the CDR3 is TGTGCCAGCAGTTTATCTTATCTCGGCACAGATACGCAGTATTTT.

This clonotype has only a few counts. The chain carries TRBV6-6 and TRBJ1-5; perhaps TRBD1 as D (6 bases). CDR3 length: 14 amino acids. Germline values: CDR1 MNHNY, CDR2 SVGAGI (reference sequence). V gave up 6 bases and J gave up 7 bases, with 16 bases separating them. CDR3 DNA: TGTGCCAGCAGACCCGACAGGAACGGACAGCCCCAGCATTTT. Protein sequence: CASRPDRNGQPQHF.

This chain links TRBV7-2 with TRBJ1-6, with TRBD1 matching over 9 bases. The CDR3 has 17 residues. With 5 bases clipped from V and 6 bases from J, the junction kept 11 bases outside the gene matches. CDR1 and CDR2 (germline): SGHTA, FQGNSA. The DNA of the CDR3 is TGTGCCAGCAGCCCTTCAACAGGGGGCGCTTCTAATTCACCCCTCCACTTT. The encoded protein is CASSPSTGGASNSPLHF.

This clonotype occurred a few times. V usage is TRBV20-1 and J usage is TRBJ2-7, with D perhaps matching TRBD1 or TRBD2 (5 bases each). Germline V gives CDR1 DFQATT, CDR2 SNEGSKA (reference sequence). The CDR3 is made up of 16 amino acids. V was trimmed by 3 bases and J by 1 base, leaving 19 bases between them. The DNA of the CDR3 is TGCAGTGCTAGGCAACTCCCCCGAGGGGATTCCTACGAGCAGTACTTC. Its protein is CSARQLPRGDSYEQYF.

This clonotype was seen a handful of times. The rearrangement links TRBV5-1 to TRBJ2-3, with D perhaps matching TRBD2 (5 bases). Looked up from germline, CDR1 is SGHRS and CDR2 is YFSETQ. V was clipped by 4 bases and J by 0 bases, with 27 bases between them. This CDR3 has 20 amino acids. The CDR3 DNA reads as TGCGCCAGCAGCCTCCCCCCCGCGCGCAAAGCGGCCGGGAGCACAGATACGCAGTATTTT. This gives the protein CASSLPPARKAAGSTDTQYF.

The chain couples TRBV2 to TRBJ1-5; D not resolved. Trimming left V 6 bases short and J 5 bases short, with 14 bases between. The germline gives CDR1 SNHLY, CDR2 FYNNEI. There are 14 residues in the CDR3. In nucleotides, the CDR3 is TGTGCCAGCAGCGACCCACCAAGGCATCAGCCCCAGCATTTT. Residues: CASSDPPRHQPQHF.

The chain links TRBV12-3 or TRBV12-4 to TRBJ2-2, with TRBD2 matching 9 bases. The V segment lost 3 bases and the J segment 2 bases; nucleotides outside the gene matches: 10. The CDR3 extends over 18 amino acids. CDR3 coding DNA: TGTGCCAGCAGTTTGAGTAGCGGGGGAATATCTAACACCGGGGAGCTGTTTTTT. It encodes CASSLSSGGISNTGELFF.

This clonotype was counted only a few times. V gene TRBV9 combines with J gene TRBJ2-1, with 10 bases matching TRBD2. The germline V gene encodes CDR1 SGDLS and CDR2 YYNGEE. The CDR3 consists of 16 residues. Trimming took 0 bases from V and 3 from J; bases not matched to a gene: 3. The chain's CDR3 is CASSVGASGGYNEQFF. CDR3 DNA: TGTGCCAGCAGCGTAGGGGCTAGCGGGGGCTACAATGAGCAGTTCTTC.

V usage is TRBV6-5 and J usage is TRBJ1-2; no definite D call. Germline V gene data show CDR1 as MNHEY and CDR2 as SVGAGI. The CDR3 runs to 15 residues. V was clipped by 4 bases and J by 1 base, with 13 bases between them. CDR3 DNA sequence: TGTGCCAGCAGTTTACAGTCCCGATTTAACTATGGCTACACCTTC. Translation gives CASSLQSRFNYGYTF.

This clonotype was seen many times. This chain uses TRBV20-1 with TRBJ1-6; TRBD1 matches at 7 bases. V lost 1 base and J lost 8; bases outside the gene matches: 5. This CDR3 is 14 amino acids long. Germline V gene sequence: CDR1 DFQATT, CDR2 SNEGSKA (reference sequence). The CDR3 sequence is CSARVGTEYSPLHF. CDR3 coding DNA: TGCAGTGCTAGAGTGGGGACAGAGTATTCACCCCTCCACTTT.

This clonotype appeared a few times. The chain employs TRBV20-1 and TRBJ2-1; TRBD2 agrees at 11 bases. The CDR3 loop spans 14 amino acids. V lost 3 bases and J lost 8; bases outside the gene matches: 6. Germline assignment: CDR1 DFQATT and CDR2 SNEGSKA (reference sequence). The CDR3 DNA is TGCAGTGCTAGTACTAGCGGGGGTCGGTATGAGCAGTTCTTC. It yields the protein CSASTSGGRYEQFF.

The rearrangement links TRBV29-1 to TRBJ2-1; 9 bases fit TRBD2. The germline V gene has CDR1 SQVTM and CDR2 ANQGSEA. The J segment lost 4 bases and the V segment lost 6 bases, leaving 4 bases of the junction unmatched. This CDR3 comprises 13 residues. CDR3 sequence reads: CSVSGGLYNEQFF. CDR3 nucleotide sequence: TGCAGCGTAAGCGGGGGGCTTTACAATGAGCAGTTCTTC.

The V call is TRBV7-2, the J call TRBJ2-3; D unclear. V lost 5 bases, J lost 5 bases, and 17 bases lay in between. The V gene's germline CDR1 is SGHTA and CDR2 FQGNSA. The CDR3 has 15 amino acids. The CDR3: CASSPQSDTQDTQYF. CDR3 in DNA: TGTGCCAGCAGCCCCCAATCCGACACACAAGATACGCAGTATTTT.

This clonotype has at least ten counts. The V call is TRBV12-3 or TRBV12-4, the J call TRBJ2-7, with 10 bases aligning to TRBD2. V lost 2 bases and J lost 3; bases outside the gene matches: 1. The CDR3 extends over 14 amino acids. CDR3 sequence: CASSLSGGGYEQYF. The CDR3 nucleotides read TGTGCCAGCAGTTTAAGCGGGGGGGGCTACGAGCAGTACTTC.